This TCR beta chain was sequenced in a study of blood T cell repertoires in COVID-19. Study-level information: Specimens from acute and convalescent COVID-19 originated in the United States, Italy and Spain. In each case, the material was cDNA or gDNA derived from T cells, B-cell-depleted T cells, or PBMCs.

Original processing methods: Researchers report that nucleated cell counts were estimated from reference gene primer amplification. Profiled with immunoSEQ multiplex PCR; TCRdb holds only in-frame clones, not every one. D and trimming were read from the DNA, whereas the V and J calls and clone size are those reported in that table. The sample yields roughly 86,000 clones, over 80% seen once. With 0 bases clipped from V and 2 bases from J, the junction kept 7 bases outside the gene matches. The germline V gene has CDR1 LNHNV and CDR2 YYDKDF (reference sequence). The CDR3 has 16 residues. This clonotype originated in a man aged 45 to 65 with acute or convalescent COVID-19. The sample comprised peripheral blood. The chain carries TRBV15 and TRBJ2-7, with 7 bases that match TRBD2. The CDR3 coding sequence is TGTGCCACCAGCAGAGATCGGGGGGACCCGCCCTACGAGCAGTACTTC. It codes for CATSRDRGDPPYEQYF.